These 25 T cell receptor beta chains were all obtained from the same sample, sequenced in a study of shared clonotypes between healthy human individuals. Method: immunoSEQ multiplex PCR; TCRdb's copy keeps in-frame clones and lacks some. The sample holds some 1,400,000 clones, roughly 96% seen once. The sequencing input was naive CD4+ T cells sorted from blood. The subset is: CD45RA+ positively selected. These receptors all come from a young man in good health.

V and J are TRBV13 and TRBJ2-2; the D gene is possibly TRBD2 (6 bases). This CDR3 is 18 amino acids long. Germline CDR1 PRHDT, CDR2 FYEKMQ (reference sequence). V was pared by 1 base and J by 4 bases, with 19 bases between. For the CDR3, the DNA is TGTGCCAGCAGCTTAGAGAAAGGGAGGCCCCGAGGCACCGGGGAGCTGTTTTTT. It specifies CASSLEKGRPRGTGELFF.

The rearrangement joins TRBV15 to TRBJ2-7; D is perhaps TRBD1 (5 bases). Trimming removed 6 bases from V and 0 bases from J, with 12 bases in between. Per the germline V gene, CDR1 is LNHNV and CDR2 is YYDKDF (reference sequence). The CDR3 runs 14 residues. The CDR3 DNA is TGTGCCACCAGGTTAAACAGGATCTCCTACGAGCAGTACTTC. Translated, it gives CATRLNRISYEQYF.

The chain employs TRBV25-1 and TRBJ2-7; D is undetermined. This CDR3 comprises 13 residues. V was clipped by 7 bases and J by 2 bases, with 12 bases between them. Germline CDR1 reads MGHDK; CDR2 reads SYGVNS. For the CDR3, the DNA is TGTGCCAGCAACTTTGGGTCTACCTACGAGCAGTACTTC. This gives the protein CASNFGSTYEQYF.

This clone was observed a handful of times. This chain uses TRBV18 with TRBJ1-1; D is unresolved. Germline CDR1 and CDR2: KGHSH and LQKENI. The CDR3 is made up of 12 amino acids. V gave up 3 bases and J gave up 11 bases, with 13 bases separating them. This CDR3 is CASSPWEGWAFF. The CDR3 DNA sequence: TGTGCCAGCTCACCCTGGGAGGGTTGGGCTTTCTTT.

This clone was counted between two and nine times. V and J are TRBV20-1 and TRBJ2-7; D uncertain. This CDR3 comprises 11 residues. V was shortened by 8 bases and J by 5 bases, with 13 bases between the two germline ends. Per the germline V gene, CDR1 is DFQATT and CDR2 is SNEGSKA (reference sequence). DNA for the CDR3: TGCAGTTCAAACCGCGGCGACGAGCAGTACTTC. Protein product: CSSNRGDEQYF.

This sequence joins TRBV9 and TRBJ2-5, with D possibly TRBD2 on 6 matching bases. Germline V gene lookup returns CDR1 SGDLS and CDR2 YYNGEE. V dropped 4 bases and J dropped 7 bases, with 17 bases sitting between them. The CDR3 consists of 14 residues. CDR3 sequence: CASSPGGALLTQYF. DNA of the CDR3: TGTGCCAGCAGCCCCGGGGGAGCGTTATTGACCCAGTACTTC.

The chain employs TRBV2 and TRBJ1-1; the D gene is possibly TRBD1 (5 bases). V lost 6 bases, J lost 6 bases, and 17 bases lay in between. Germline lookup yields CDR1 SNHLY and CDR2 FYNNEI. This CDR3 has 14 residues. In nucleotides, the CDR3 is TGTGCCAGCAGGGGACTATCCTCTCGGGCTGAAGCTTTCTTT. This codes for CASRGLSSRAEAFF. The whole variable domain, filled in from reference TRBV2 and TRBJ1-1, reads EPEVTQTPSHQVTQMGQEVILRCVPISNHLYFYWYRQILGQKVEFLVSFYNNEISEKSEIFDDQFSVERPDGSNFTLKIRSTKLEDSAMYFCASRGLSSRAEAFFGQGTRLTVV.

J is TRBJ1-5 and V is TRBV7-9; no firm D call. The CDR3 has 13 amino acids. The germline CDR1 and CDR2 sequences are SEHNR and FQNEAQ (reference sequence). V dropped 4 bases and J dropped 4 bases, with 8 bases sitting between them. In DNA, the CDR3 is TGTGCCAGCAGCTCAGAACCGAATCAGCCCCAGCATTTT. This codes for CASSSEPNQPQHF.

The chain employs TRBV28 and TRBJ2-7, with 8 bases aligning to TRBD1. Germline lookup yields CDR1 MDHEN and CDR2 SYDVKM. The V gene end was trimmed by 3 bases and the J gene end by 3 bases; junction bases not matched to a gene: 7. The CDR3 has 15 amino acids. The DNA for the CDR3 is TGTGCCAGCAGTTTCGACAGGGGAGTCGACTACGAGCAGTACTTC. Protein product: CASSFDRGVDYEQYF.

A single count supports this clone. This chain uses TRBV11-3 with TRBJ2-1; TRBD1 or TRBD2 may be the D gene (7 bases each). This CDR3 comprises 15 residues. Germline assignment: CDR1 SGHNT and CDR2 YENEEA. Between the trimmed V and J ends, which lost 3 bases and 9 bases, there was a span of 18 bases. In nucleotides, the CDR3 is TGTGCCAGCAGCTTCAAGACAGGGCCTAGCGGTGAGCAGTTCTTC. Its protein is CASSFKTGPSGEQFF.

The rearrangement uses TRBV27 and TRBJ2-6, with 9 bases identical to TRBD1. CDR3 size: 17 residues. The junction had 5 bases not matched to a gene; V was cut back by 5 bases and J by 0 bases. Germline V gene data show CDR1 as MNHEY and CDR2 as SMNVEV (reference sequence). The CDR3 nucleotides read TGTGCCAGCAGTCAAGGGACAGGGCCCTCTGGGGCCAACGTCCTGACTTTC. Its translation is CASSQGTGPSGANVLTF.

The rearrangement uses TRBV5-4 and TRBJ2-3, with TRBD2 matching over 10 bases. V dropped 7 bases and J dropped 5; count of bases not matched to a gene: 10. This CDR3 comprises 15 residues. Germline CDR1 SGHNT, CDR2 YYREEE (reference sequence). CDR3 coding DNA: TGTGCCAGCGGTTCTAGCGGGAGTTTTGTAGATACGCAGTATTTT. Translation gives CASGSSGSFVDTQYF.

Concerning this clone itself: Within the sample, other DNA sequences also encode this same CDR3. The chain carries TRBV19 and TRBJ1-5; tentative D call: TRBD1 (5 bases). Per the germline V gene, CDR1 is LNHDA and CDR2 is SQIVND (reference sequence). Trimming removed 4 bases from V and 4 bases from J, with 8 bases in between. The CDR3 runs to 13 residues. The CDR3 bases are TGTGCCAGTAGTAGCCAGGGTAATCAGCCCCAGCATTTT. It yields the protein CASSSQGNQPQHF.

This sequence joins TRBV15 and TRBJ2-1; 7 nucleotides match TRBD2. After removal of 0 bases from V and 0 bases from J, the junction contained 11 bases not matched to a gene. CDR3 length: 19 residues. Germline CDR1 and CDR2: LNHNV and YYDKDF (reference sequence). CDR3 bases: TGTGCCACCAGCAGAGATCACAGAGGGGAGGGGAGCTCCTACAATGAGCAGTTCTTC. This sequence encodes CATSRDHRGEGSSYNEQFF.

The chain has TRBV7-6 and TRBJ2-7, with 8 bases that match TRBD1. Germline CDR1 is SGHVS and CDR2 is FNYEAQ. The CDR3 is made up of 14 amino acids. V trimming: 5 bases; J trimming: 2 bases; junction bases outside the gene matches: 5. The CDR3 sequence: CASSIGQGTYEQYF. The CDR3 DNA sequence: TGTGCCAGCAGCATTGGACAGGGCACCTACGAGCAGTACTTC.

The chain's CDR3 is CASSAGNSYEQYF. The CDR3 DNA is TGTGCCAGCTCAGCGGGAAACTCCTACGAGCAGTACTTC. V gene TRBV18 combines with J gene TRBJ2-7, with D possibly TRBD2 on 6 matching bases. The CDR3 loop spans 13 amino acids. Between the trimmed V and J ends, which lost 5 bases and 0 bases, there was a span of 8 bases. CDR1 KGHSH and CDR2 LQKENI come from the germline V gene.

With regard to this clone: An end of the junction differs from the germline gene, which may be a read error. The CDR3 region has the DNA TGTGCCATCAGTGCTGGCAGGGAAAGACCCGCTTCATCCTTC. Amino acids: CAISAGRERPASSF. The genes are TRBV10-3 and TRBJ1-2; weak D call: TRBD1 (5 bases). The CDR3 has 14 amino acids. Germline V CDR1 and CDR2: ENHRY, SYGVKD.

V and J are TRBV5-4 and TRBJ1-2, with D unclear. The CDR3 loop spans 14 amino acids. Germline V lookup: CDR1 SGHNT, CDR2 YYREEE (reference sequence). The V gene lost 1 base and the J gene lost 2 bases, with 9 bases spanning the gap. The CDR3 spells CASSLRTENYGYTF. In nucleotides, the CDR3 is TGTGCCAGCAGCTTGAGAACAGAGAACTATGGCTACACCTTC. Variable domain in full (rest from reference TRBV5-4 and TRBJ1-2): ETGVTQSPTHLIKTRGQQVTLRCSSQSGHNTVSWYQQALGQGPQFIFQYYREEENGRGNFPPRFSGLQFPNYSSELNVNALELDDSALYLCASSLRTENYGYTFGSGTRLTVV.

As to this clone: Additional DNA sequences in this sample encode the identical CDR3. The V and J genes are TRBV5-1 and TRBJ2-1, with 13 positions matching TRBD2. The CDR3 consists of 16 residues. V shed 2 bases, J shed 4 bases, and the junction held 3 bases outside the gene matches. Germline CDR1 reads SGHRS; CDR2 reads YFSETQ. The CDR3 DNA reads TGCGCCAGCAGCTTCGGACTAGCGGGAGCTTACAATGAGCAGTTCTTC. Translating it yields CASSFGLAGAYNEQFF.

The chain recombines TRBV5-4 with TRBJ2-2; 7 bases map to TRBD1. V gave up 1 base and J gave up 5 bases; unmatched junction bases: 5. This CDR3 region has 15 residues. Germline values: CDR1 SGHNT, CDR2 YYREEE (reference sequence). The CDR3 here is CASSLRQGATGELFF. CDR3 DNA sequence: TGTGCCAGCAGCTTGAGACAGGGAGCGACCGGGGAGCTGTTTTTT.

This chain links TRBV19 with TRBJ2-1; TRBD1 is a possible D gene (6 bases). Trimming left V 4 bases short and J 9 bases short, with 13 bases between. The CDR3 consists of 13 residues. Germline V gene sequence: CDR1 LNHDA, CDR2 SQIVND (reference sequence). The CDR3 protein is CASSNLQGIEQFF. The CDR3 region has the DNA TGTGCCAGTAGTAACCTACAGGGAATTGAGCAGTTCTTC.

V and J are TRBV4-2 and TRBJ2-3, with 16 positions matching TRBD2. This CDR3 has 20 amino acids. Germline values: CDR1 LGHNA, CDR2 YNFKEQ. Germline trimming cut 0 bases from V and 10 bases from J; bases unmatched to any gene: 16. The CDR3 is CASSQEITAGLAGGPRSQYF. As DNA, the CDR3 is TGTGCCAGCAGCCAAGAAATAACAGCGGGACTAGCGGGAGGGCCGAGATCGCAGTATTTT.

Points on this clone: The same CDR3 also results from other DNA sequences found in this sample. The rearrangement links TRBV10-3 to TRBJ1-5; no definite D call. Germline V lookup: CDR1 ENHRY, CDR2 SYGVKD. This CDR3 is 12 amino acids long. V gave up 3 bases and J gave up 1 base, with 1 base separating them. This CDR3 is CAISESNQPQHF. For the CDR3, the DNA is TGTGCCATCAGTGAAAGCAATCAGCCCCAGCATTTT.

The gene calls are TRBV30 and TRBJ1-5; no clear D. From germline, CDR1 is GTSNPN and CDR2 SVGIG (reference sequence). CDR3 length: 11 residues. Trimming pared 0 bases from V and 11 bases from J, leaving 8 bases between. The CDR3 sequence: CAWSVGAAQHF. In DNA form, the CDR3 reads TGTGCCTGGAGTGTTGGTGCGGCCCAGCATTTT.

This CDR3 is CASSLVLAGDEDTQYF. CDR3 coding DNA: TGCGCCAGCAGCTTGGTTCTAGCGGGAGATGAGGATACGCAGTATTTT. The rearrangement links TRBV5-1 to TRBJ2-3; TRBD2 agrees at 10 bases. The CDR3 extends over 16 amino acids. The V segment lost 0 bases and the J segment 6 bases; nucleotides outside the gene matches: 7. Germline V gene data show CDR1 as SGHRS and CDR2 as YFSETQ.